Following are 23 T cell receptor beta chains from one sample sequenced in a study of naive and memory T cell subsets. Ligated cDNA underwent four rounds of PCR with nested alpha and beta constant region primers and SP2. TCRdb independently ran MiXCR on the 5' RACE reads; one entry per CDR3 protein. The sample has tens of thousands of distinct CDR3 sequences, roughly 7.5% seen once; the top ten hold more than 7.5%. TCR cDNA received a 3' ligated oligonucleotide that carried a UMI. These receptors all stem from a female donor in good health.

The sample holds a few counts of this clonotype. The chain recombines TRBV12-3 or TRBV12-4 with TRBJ1-4; no clear D gene. The germline V and J ends were trimmed by 4 bases and 8 bases, with 11 bases remaining between them. The length of the CDR3 is 13 residues. Here the CDR3 reads CASSSPAGEKLFF. CDR3 nucleotides: TGTGCCAGCAGTTCCCCCGCGGGAGAAAAACTGTTTTTT.

There are many counts of this clonotype. This chain uses TRBV5-4 with TRBJ2-7, with TRBD2 identical over 7 bases. Germline V gene data show CDR1 as SGHNT and CDR2 as YYREEE (reference sequence). CDR3 size: 12 residues. Unmatched junction bases numbered 4, after V lost 4 bases and J lost 6 bases. As DNA, the CDR3 is TGTGCCAGCAGCAATTGGGGGGGCGAGCAGTACTTC. It encodes CASSNWGGEQYF.

This clonotype showed up just a few times. The chain is built from TRBV10-3 and TRBJ2-1; possibly TRBD2 for D (6 bases). V was trimmed by 0 bases and J by 6 bases, leaving 15 bases between them. CDR1 and CDR2 from the germline V gene are ENHRY and SYGVKD. CDR3 length equals 16 residues. The CDR3 loop is CAISESLARNINEQFF. The CDR3 nucleotides read TGTGCCATCAGTGAGTCGCTAGCGCGGAACATCAATGAGCAGTTCTTC.

This clonotype showed up just a few times. The gene calls are TRBV7-2 and TRBJ2-1; D unclear. Germline V gene sequence: CDR1 SGHTA, CDR2 FQGNSA. The CDR3 has 12 residues. Trimming took 3 bases from V and 7 from J, leaving 7 bases between them. As DNA, the CDR3 is TGTGCCAGCAGCTTCCATCGGAATGAGCAGTTCTTC. As protein: CASSFHRNEQFF.

This clonotype occurred a few times. V and J are TRBV11-1 and TRBJ1-6; possibly TRBD1 for D (6 bases). CDR3 length equals 14 residues. V gave up 6 bases and J gave up 5 bases, with 11 bases separating them. The germline V gene has CDR1 SGHAT and CDR2 FQDESV (reference sequence). Here the CDR3 DNA reads TGTGCCAGCAGTGTCAGGGGAAATAATTCACCCCTCCACTTT. It encodes CASSVRGNNSPLHF.

This clonotype has a single count. An end of the junction differs from the germline gene, which may be a read error. DNA for the CDR3: TGTGCCAGCAGCGGACAGCTCAATAAGCCCCAGCATTTT. It codes for CASSGQLNKPQHF. The gene calls are TRBV6-5 and TRBJ1-5, with D perhaps matching TRBD1 (6 bases). CDR3 length: 13 residues. Germline CDR1 MNHEY, CDR2 SVGAGI.

The sample holds many counts of this clonotype. The rearrangement links TRBV10-3 to TRBJ1-6, with D unclear. Germline V gene lookup returns CDR1 ENHRY and CDR2 SYGVKD. V shed 6 bases and J shed 0 bases, with 3 bases lying between them. The CDR3 has 13 amino acids. CDR3: CAIRGSYNSPLHF. The CDR3 DNA sequence: TGTGCCATCAGGGGCTCCTATAATTCACCCCTCCACTTT.

The chain is built from TRBV29-1 and TRBJ1-4; 11 positions match TRBD1. Germline CDR1 reads SQVTM; CDR2 reads ANQGSEA. After removal of 4 bases from V and 7 bases from J, the junction contained 8 bases not matched to a gene. The length of the CDR3 is 15 residues. The CDR3 region is CSVGGQGASGEKLFF. In nucleotides, the CDR3 is TGCAGCGTTGGAGGACAGGGGGCGAGTGGTGAAAAACTGTTTTTT.

The count of this clonotype is one. Mismatch with germline at one junction end may stem from a read error. This chain uses TRBV5-6 with TRBJ1-2; the D gene is possibly TRBD1 (5 bases). The germline V gene has CDR1 SGHDT and CDR2 YYEEEE. The length of the CDR3 is 14 residues. CDR3 in amino acids: CASILVQDYYGYTF. As DNA, the CDR3 is TGTGCCAGCATCTTGGTACAGGACTACTATGGCTACACCTTC.

Only a few counts were recorded for this clonotype. The rearrangement uses TRBV6-2 or TRBV6-3 and TRBJ2-6; 9 positions match TRBD1. From germline, CDR1 is MNHEY and CDR2 SVGEGT. The CDR3 runs 18 residues. Trimming removed 4 bases from V and 0 bases from J; junction bases left unmatched: 7. This CDR3 is CASSSRTGADSGANVLTF. CDR3 nucleotide sequence: TGTGCCAGCAGTTCCCGGACAGGGGCCGACTCTGGGGCCAACGTCCTGACTTTC.

This clonotype was counted many times. V usage is TRBV7-9 and J usage is TRBJ1-5; D remains ambiguous. Germline V gene lookup returns CDR1 SEHNR and CDR2 FQNEAQ (reference sequence). Trimming took 4 bases from V and 0 from J, leaving 7 bases between them. The CDR3 totals 14 residues. The CDR3, as DNA: TGTGCCAGCAGCTCGGCCACTAGCAATCAGCCCCAGCATTTT. Protein: CASSSATSNQPQHF.

This clonotype occurred many times. The chain employs TRBV9 and TRBJ2-3, with TRBD2 as a possible D gene (5 bases). V was clipped by 2 bases and J by 0 bases, with 7 bases between them. Germline CDR1 reads SGDLS; CDR2 reads YYNGEE. The CDR3 is made up of 14 amino acids. The CDR3 nucleotides read TGTGCCAGCAGCGTGACGGGGAGCACAGATACGCAGTATTTT. It is translated as CASSVTGSTDTQYF.

The chain recombines TRBV29-1 with TRBJ1-1; possible D gene TRBD1, 5 bases. The CDR3 loop spans 12 amino acids. Germline CDR1 is SQVTM and CDR2 is ANQGSEA. The V and J ends lost 3 bases and 1 base respectively, with 6 bases between them. The CDR3 loop reads CSVDRENTEAFF. CDR3 DNA: TGCAGCGTTGACAGGGAGAACACTGAAGCTTTCTTT.

V is TRBV29-1 and J is TRBJ2-3; D may be TRBD1 (6 bases). V was clipped by 5 bases and J by 4 bases, with 19 bases between them. Germline V gene data show CDR1 as SQVTM and CDR2 as ANQGSEA. The length of the CDR3 is 15 residues. The CDR3 nucleotides read TGCAGCGTTTTTCGGTGGGGGCCCTCAGCAGATACGCAGTATTTT. This translates into CSVFRWGPSADTQYF.

The chain employs TRBV9 and TRBJ2-3; no clear D gene. V gave up 1 base and J gave up 6 bases, with 9 bases separating them. Germline lookup yields CDR1 SGDLS and CDR2 YYNGEE. The CDR3 is 13 residues long. Here the CDR3 DNA reads TGTGCCAGCAGCGTATTAGGGCAGGATACGCAGTATTTT. It encodes CASSVLGQDTQYF.

This clonotype was observed at least ten times. This chain uses TRBV6-5 with TRBJ1-1; D is ambiguous. The germline V gene encodes CDR1 MNHEY and CDR2 SVGAGI. V lost 6 bases and J 0 bases, leaving 11 bases between the germline ends. This CDR3 comprises 14 residues. The DNA of the CDR3 is TGTGCCAGCAGAGGTGGACGGCTGAACACTGAAGCTTTCTTT. Its translation is CASRGGRLNTEAFF.

The sample holds many counts of this clonotype. The chain combines TRBV3-1 with TRBJ1-1; D is undetermined. With 2 bases removed from V and 7 bases from J, the gap between germline ends came to 8 bases. The germline CDR1 and CDR2 sequences are LGHDT and YNNKEL (reference sequence). The CDR3 length is 12 residues. CDR3 DNA sequence: TGTGCCAGCAGCCAACTAGACGGTGAAGCTTTCTTT. This encodes CASSQLDGEAFF.

The chain couples TRBV7-8 to TRBJ1-5; TRBD1 matches at 10 bases. V was pared by 4 bases and J by 10 bases, with 13 bases of the junction left unmatched. The CDR3 is made up of 16 amino acids. Germline-derived CDR1 and CDR2 are SGHVS and FQNEAQ. CDR3 nucleotide sequence: TGTGCCAGCAGCTCTACCGTGCTCCGGGACAGGGGACCCCAGCATTTT. It yields the protein CASSSTVLRDRGPQHF. The full variable domain, in which reference TRBV7-8 and TRBJ1-5 provide the parts outside the CDR3, is GAGVSQSPRYKVAKRGQDVALRCDPISGHVSLFWYQQALGQGPEFLTYFQNEAQLDKSGLPSDRFFAERPEGSVSTLKIQRTQQEDSAVYLCASSSTVLRDRGPQHFGDGTRLSIL.

This chain connects TRBV7-9 to TRBJ2-1; the D gene is possibly TRBD2 (6 bases). CDR1 is SEHNR and CDR2 is FQNEAQ in the germline V gene (reference sequence). The CDR3 is 16 amino acids. V lost 5 bases, J lost 1 base, and 15 bases lay in between. CDR3 coding DNA: TGTGCCAGCAGCCAGACTAGTTTTTGGTCCTACAATGAGCAGTTCTTC. It specifies CASSQTSFWSYNEQFF.

By frequency in the sample, this clonotype is medium-sized. The chain has TRBV4-2 and TRBJ2-7, with D perhaps matching TRBD1 (6 bases). Between the trimmed V and J ends, which lost 6 bases and 0 bases, there was a span of 15 bases. Germline V gives CDR1 LGHNA, CDR2 YNFKEQ. The CDR3 runs to 15 residues. CDR3 DNA sequence: TGTGCCAGCAGTACCGACAGGACATCCTCCTACGAGCAGTACTTC. It specifies CASSTDRTSSYEQYF.

The V and J genes are TRBV7-2 and TRBJ2-1; 14 bases are shared with TRBD2. J lost 8 bases, V lost 5 bases, and 11 bases had no gene match. Germline CDR1 SGHTA, CDR2 FQGNSA. This CDR3 is built from 17 residues. The CDR3 is CASSAFRLAGGLDEQFF. In DNA form, the CDR3 reads TGTGCCAGCAGCGCATTCAGACTAGCGGGGGGGCTGGATGAGCAGTTCTTC.

This clonotype was detected many times. The rearrangement joins TRBV9 to TRBJ1-5; D is undetermined. CDR1 is SGDLS and CDR2 is YYNGEE in the germline V gene. This CDR3 spans 14 amino acids. V lost 0 bases, J lost 6 bases, and 10 bases lay in between. The CDR3 loop reads CASSVGEVRQPQHF. The CDR3 nucleotides are TGTGCCAGCAGCGTAGGTGAGGTTCGTCAGCCCCAGCATTTT.

This clonotype was counted ten times or more. The chain recombines TRBV2 with TRBJ2-3; maybe TRBD1 (7 bases). CDR3 length equals 16 residues. The germline gives CDR1 SNHLY, CDR2 FYNNEI. Trimming stripped 7 bases from V and 2 bases from J, with 19 bases between. CDR3 region: CASTVNGGQFTDTQYF. Here the CDR3 DNA reads TGTGCCAGCACCGTAAACGGGGGACAGTTCACAGATACGCAGTATTTT.